Each of the 31 T cell receptor beta chains below was sequenced from the same sample in a study of regulatory T cells in long-lasting Graves disease. Through Arm-PCR of CDR3 regions and iRepertoire HTBI primers, TCR beta libraries were built. TCRdb independently ran MiXCR on the multiplex PCR reads; one entry per CDR3 protein. The sample has over 300,000 distinct CDR3 sequences, about 14% seen once. Time point noted: newly diagnosed GD, antithyroid drugs for less than 3 months. Making the TCR library involved RNA that had been extracted from PBMCs. Sample: peripheral blood mononuclear cells (PBMCs), taken at new diagnosis, from a patient treated with antithyroid drugs. Receptors originate from a female donor with Graves disease.

In its sample, this clonotype was seen a few times. This chain joins TRBV20-1 and TRBJ2-3, with D unresolved. V lost 4 bases, J lost 2 bases, and 7 bases lay in between. This CDR3 contains 12 residues. The germline CDR1 and CDR2 sequences are DFQATT and SNEGSKA (reference sequence). The DNA of the CDR3 is TGCAGTGCTATCGGCGCCACAGATACGCAGTATTTT. This gives the protein CSAIGATDTQYF.

This clonotype was recorded at least ten times. The V and J genes are TRBV24-1 and TRBJ2-7; D is uncertain. Germline CDR1 and CDR2: KGHDR and SFDVKD. Trimming removed 1 base at V and 0 bases at J, with 9 bases between. The CDR3 length is 15 residues. CDR3 residues: CATSDLKGSSYEQYF. CDR3 nucleotide sequence: TGTGCCACCAGTGATTTAAAGGGAAGCTCCTACGAGCAGTACTTC.

J is TRBJ2-7 and V is TRBV4-2, with D maybe TRBD2 (6 bases). V was pared by 5 bases and J by 1 base, with 15 bases between. CDR3 length: 15 amino acids. Germline lookup yields CDR1 LGHNA and CDR2 YNFKEQ. The DNA of the CDR3 is TGTGCCAGCAGCACTAGCCTGGCTCCGTCCTACGAGCAGTACTTC. It is translated as CASSTSLAPSYEQYF.

This clonotype was detected ten times or more. The chain joins TRBV19 to TRBJ1-5; D is undetermined. Trimming removed 4 bases from V and 1 base from J, with 8 bases in between. The CDR3 is 14 residues long. The V gene's germline CDR1 is LNHDA and CDR2 SQIVND (reference sequence). CDR3 loop: CASSTGISNQPQHF. CDR3 nucleotides: TGTGCCAGTAGTACTGGGATAAGCAATCAGCCCCAGCATTTT.

This clonotype was counted at least ten times. The rearrangement links TRBV11-2 to TRBJ2-3; weak D call: TRBD1 (5 bases). The CDR3 length is 17 residues. CDR1 SGHAT and CDR2 FQNNGV come from the germline V gene. V lost 2 bases to trimming and J lost 14 bases, with 29 bases between them. The CDR3 nucleotides are TGTGCCAGCAGCTTACTACCTCAGGGATTCGGGCCCTTAAATTCGTATTTT. Amino acids: CASSLLPQGFGPLNSYF.

This chain connects TRBV6-2 or TRBV6-3 to TRBJ2-1, with 8 bases matching TRBD1. The CDR3 runs 15 residues. J was trimmed by 3 bases and V by 5 bases; bases with no gene match: 6. CDR1 is MNHEY and CDR2 is SVGEGT in the germline V gene. CDR3: CASSGGQGIYNEQFF. CDR3 nucleotides: TGTGCCAGCAGTGGAGGACAGGGAATCTACAATGAGCAGTTCTTC.

The chain uses TRBV6-1 and TRBJ2-7; the match to TRBD2 covers 7 bases. The germline gives CDR1 MNHNS, CDR2 SASEGT. Germline trimming cut 4 bases from V and 0 bases from J; bases unmatched to any gene: 3. CDR3 length: 14 amino acids. The CDR3 loop reads CASSAGRSSYEQYF. The CDR3 DNA is TGTGCCAGCAGTGCCGGGAGGAGCTCCTACGAGCAGTACTTC.

Many counts were recorded for this clonotype. This chain links TRBV5-1 with TRBJ1-4, with D unclear. CDR1 SGHRS and CDR2 YFSETQ come from the germline V gene. This CDR3 comprises 15 residues. V lost 0 bases and J 5 bases, leaving 11 bases between the germline ends. The CDR3 coding sequence is TGCGCCAGCAGCTTGGATTGGGATATGAATGAAAAACTGTTTTTT. Translation gives CASSLDWDMNEKLFF. Together with reference TRBV5-1 and TRBJ1-4, the CDR3 gives the full variable domain: KAGVTQTPRYLIKTRGQQVTLSCSPISGHRSVSWYQQTPGQGLQFLFEYFSETQRNKGNFPGRFSGRQFSNSRSEMNVSTLELGDSALYLCASSLDWDMNEKLFFGSGTQLSVL.

This clonotype was found many times. V is TRBV2 and J is TRBJ2-7; D not resolved. The CDR3 sequence is 13 residues long. Trimming pared 5 bases from V and 5 bases from J, leaving 13 bases between. CDR1 SNHLY and CDR2 FYNNEI come from the germline V gene. As DNA, the CDR3 is TGTGCCAGCAGTAATCTAGGGCGCCACGAGCAGTACTTC. This encodes CASSNLGRHEQYF.

In this sample, this clonotype turned up many times. The rearrangement links TRBV5-1 to TRBJ2-7; TRBD1 matches 9 bases. V shed 3 bases, J shed 1 base, and the junction held 2 bases outside the gene matches. There are 14 residues in the CDR3. The germline gives CDR1 SGHRS, CDR2 YFSETQ. Written as DNA, the CDR3 is TGCGCCAGCAGCTGGGACAGGGCGTCCTACGAGCAGTACTTC. As protein: CASSWDRASYEQYF.

This clonotype was detected ten times or more. The J gene is TRBJ2-3, the V gene TRBV2, with D perhaps TRBD1 (6 bases). The CDR3 has 14 residues. Per germline, CDR1 SNHLY and CDR2 FYNNEI. V was shortened by 7 bases and J by 0 bases, with 11 bases between the two germline ends. CDR3 bases: TGTGCCAGCACTCAGGGGAGCAGCACAGATACGCAGTATTTT. Its translation is CASTQGSSTDTQYF.

This clonotype has at least ten counts. V is TRBV28 and J is TRBJ2-7, with D unclear. The CDR3 contains 12 residues. The germline V gene encodes CDR1 MDHEN and CDR2 SYDVKM. V lost 5 bases and J 2 bases, leaving 7 bases between the germline ends. The CDR3 nucleotides read TGTGCCAGCAGTATCCGAGCCTACGAGCAGTACTTC. This encodes CASSIRAYEQYF.

This clonotype has more than one count but fewer than ten. The rearrangement uses TRBV19 and TRBJ1-4; possibly TRBD1 for D (5 bases). The germline V gene has CDR1 LNHDA and CDR2 SQIVND (reference sequence). The CDR3 loop spans 16 amino acids. Deletions cut 5 bases from V and 4 bases from J, with 17 bases between. In DNA, the CDR3 is TGTGCCAGTAGTGCGTTGTCCAGGGTTTATAATGAAAAACTGTTTTTT. As protein: CASSALSRVYNEKLFF.

This clonotype was detected many times. This sequence joins TRBV7-9 and TRBJ2-3; 7 nucleotides align to TRBD2. This CDR3 is 14 amino acids long. The V and J ends lost 0 bases and 5 bases, in that order; junction bases with no gene match: 2. Looked up from germline, CDR1 is SEHNR and CDR2 is FQNEAQ (reference sequence). This CDR3 reads CASSLAGGRDTQYF. For the CDR3, the DNA is TGTGCCAGCAGCTTAGCGGGAGGGCGAGATACGCAGTATTTT.

A note on this clonotype: A much more abundant neighbour one base away suggests this may be a read error. V usage is TRBV2 and J usage is TRBJ1-1, with D possibly being TRBD1 (5 bases). The germline V gene has CDR1 SNHLY and CDR2 FYNNEI. This CDR3 is 15 amino acids long. In nucleotides, the CDR3 is TGTGCCAGCAGTGAATTTGAGACAATGGGGACTGAAACTTTCTTT. This codes for CASSEFETMGTETFF.

This chain links TRBV18 with TRBJ2-2, with D unclear. Between the trimmed V and J ends, which lost 2 bases and 1 base, there was a span of 11 bases. Germline assignment: CDR1 KGHSH and CDR2 LQKENI. This CDR3 region has 16 residues. The CDR3: CASSPFDLLNTGELFF. CDR3 in DNA: TGTGCCAGCTCACCATTCGACCTGCTGAACACCGGGGAGCTGTTTTTT. The full variable domain, its missing parts supplied by reference TRBV18 and TRBJ2-2, is NAGVMQNPRHLVRRRGQEARLRCSPMKGHSHVYWYRQLPEEGLKFMVYLQKENIIDESGMPKERFSAEFPKEGPSILRIQQVVRGDSAAYFCASSPFDLLNTGELFFGEGSRLTVL.

CDR3 nucleotides: TGTGCCAGCAGTTCCGCTTTGATATCTAGCACAGATACGCAGTATTTT. Amino acids: CASSSALISSTDTQYF. This rearrangement joins TRBV6-2 or TRBV6-3 to TRBJ2-3; D ambiguous. V was cut by 4 bases and J by 0 bases, with 14 bases left in between. CDR3 length: 16 amino acids. Per the germline V gene, CDR1 is MNHEY and CDR2 is SVGEGT.

This clonotype was counted ten times or more. V usage is TRBV20-1 and J usage is TRBJ1-6; 7 bases agree with TRBD1. V lost 1 base, J lost 7 bases, and 4 bases stayed unmatched. This CDR3 is 14 amino acids long. Germline CDR1 DFQATT, CDR2 SNEGSKA (reference sequence). The DNA for the CDR3 is TGCAGTGCTAGAGCGACAGGGCTCAATTCACCCCTCCACTTT. It codes for CSARATGLNSPLHF.

This chain connects TRBV19 to TRBJ2-7; TRBD1 or TRBD2 may be the D gene (5 bases each). Trimming took off 6 bases at V and 2 bases at J, with 14 bases between the two ends. The CDR3 covers 14 residues. Germline CDR1 reads LNHDA; CDR2 reads SQIVND (reference sequence). CDR3 DNA: TGTGCCAGTAGCGGGGCAGGGTCCACCTACGAGCAGTACTTC. This sequence encodes CASSGAGSTYEQYF.

This clonotype was found a few times. This chain joins TRBV27 and TRBJ2-7; the D gene is possibly TRBD2 (6 bases). Germline assignment: CDR1 MNHEY and CDR2 SMNVEV (reference sequence). The CDR3 is 12 amino acids. V dropped 7 bases and J dropped 3 bases, with 10 bases sitting between them. The CDR3 sequence: CASTSGDYEQYF. The CDR3 DNA sequence: TGTGCCAGCACGTCGGGGGACTACGAGCAGTACTTC.

This clonotype was detected many times. The rearrangement links TRBV7-2 to TRBJ2-5; 7 bases match TRBD2. The CDR3 sequence is 16 residues long. Germline V gives CDR1 SGHTA, CDR2 FQGNSA. The ends lost 1 base at V and 5 bases at J; junction bases unmatched: 10. This chain's CDR3 is CASSLGVPGGHETQYF. CDR3 DNA: TGTGCCAGCAGCTTAGGGGTTCCGGGAGGACACGAGACCCAGTACTTC.

The chain combines TRBV10-3 with TRBJ2-2; TRBD1 might be the D (6 bases). Trimming pared 7 bases from V and 0 bases from J, leaving 12 bases between. CDR3 length: 15 residues. Germline V CDR1 and CDR2: ENHRY, SYGVKD. The CDR3 DNA is TGTGCCATCACCAAGGACAGAGCGAACACCGGGGAGCTGTTTTTT. This codes for CAITKDRANTGELFF.

This clonotype has a count of ten or more. This sequence joins TRBV10-3 and TRBJ2-2; D is ambiguous. There are 13 residues in the CDR3. The germline gives CDR1 ENHRY, CDR2 SYGVKD. The germline V and J ends were trimmed by 0 bases and 6 bases, with 5 bases remaining between them. The DNA of the CDR3 is TGTGCCATCAGTGAGTCCCGACCCGGGGAGCTGTTTTTT. It translates to CAISESRPGELFF.

This clonotype was counted at least ten times. V usage is TRBV7-3 and J usage is TRBJ2-5, with D possibly matching TRBD1 (6 bases). This CDR3 has 13 residues. CDR1 and CDR2 (germline): SGHTA, FQGTGA. Trimming took 5 bases from V and 3 from J, leaving 10 bases between them. CDR3 bases: TGTGCCAGCAGCCCCAACAGGGAAGAGACCCAGTACTTC. This sequence encodes CASSPNREETQYF. The full variable domain, completed using reference TRBV7-3 and TRBJ2-5, is GAGVSQTPSNKVTEKGKYVELRCDPISGHTALYWYRQSLGQGPEFLIYFQGTGAADDSGLPNDRFFAVRPEGSVSTLKIQRTERGDSAVYLCASSPNREETQYFGPGTRLLVL.

The V and J genes are TRBV20-1 and TRBJ2-7; D possibly matches TRBD1 or TRBD2 (5 bases each). This CDR3 is 14 amino acids long. Germline-derived CDR1 and CDR2 are DFQATT and SNEGSKA (reference sequence). V was trimmed by 6 bases and J by 3 bases, leaving 18 bases between them. This chain's CDR3 is CSATPLGPLYEQYF. CDR3 bases: TGCAGTGCAACCCCGTTGGGACCCCTCTACGAGCAGTACTTC.

This clonotype appeared many times. The chain carries TRBV14 and TRBJ1-5; 8 nucleotides line up with TRBD1. Germline loops: CDR1 SGHDN, CDR2 FVKESK. The CDR3 sequence is 16 residues long. Trimming cost V 0 bases and J 1 base; bases outside gene matches: 2. The CDR3 loop is CASSQDDRGSNQPQHF. DNA of the CDR3: TGTGCCAGCAGCCAAGACGACAGGGGAAGCAATCAGCCCCAGCATTTT. The full variable domain, completed using reference TRBV14 and TRBJ1-5, is EAGVTQFPSHSVIEKGQTVTLRCDPISGHDNLYWYRRVMGKEIKFLLHFVKESKQDESGMPNNRFLAERTGGTYSTLKVQPAELEDSGVYFCASSQDDRGSNQPQHFGDGTRLSIL.

Points on this clonotype: This may be a read error, as it is one base from a much larger clone. The V and J genes are TRBV3-1 and TRBJ2-3, with D uncertain. Germline V lookup: CDR1 LGHDT, CDR2 YNNKEL (reference sequence). V was pared by 2 bases and J by 2 bases, with 20 bases between. CDR3 size: 18 residues. In nucleotides, the CDR3 is TGTGCCAGCAGCCAATTCTTCGGTGGCGTGGCATTCACAGATACGCAGTATTTT. Its translation: CASSQFFGGVAFTDTQYF.

The chain employs TRBV7-9 and TRBJ2-6; D unclear. CDR3 length: 15 residues. Trimming pared 4 bases from V and 1 base from J, leaving 8 bases between. CDR1 and CDR2 (germline): SEHNR, FQNEAQ (reference sequence). In DNA, the CDR3 is TGTGCCAGCAGCTACGCACAATCTGGGGCCAACGTCCTGACTTTC. Protein product: CASSYAQSGANVLTF.

This clonotype was seen at least ten times. The V gene is TRBV30, the J gene TRBJ2-1; no definite D call. Trimming removed 0 bases from V and 7 bases from J, with 10 bases in between. This CDR3 spans 13 amino acids. The germline V gene has CDR1 GTSNPN and CDR2 SVGIG (reference sequence). The CDR3 loop reads CAWSVLTMNEQFF. Written as DNA, the CDR3 is TGTGCCTGGAGTGTACTGACGATGAATGAGCAGTTCTTC.

This clonotype was seen a handful of times. This sequence joins TRBV19 and TRBJ2-7; D perhaps matches TRBD1 (8 bases). The CDR3 length is 17 residues. V shed 3 bases and J shed 6 bases, with 24 bases lying between them. Germline-derived CDR1 and CDR2 are LNHDA and SQIVND (reference sequence). CDR3 DNA sequence: TGTGCCAGTAGTATTTTAGGGACAGGCGGGAGTCGTCGCGAGCAGTACTTC. Translating gives CASSILGTGGSRREQYF. The complete variable domain, with remaining parts taken from reference TRBV19 and TRBJ2-7, reads DGGITQSPKYLFRKEGQNVTLSCEQNLNHDAMYWYRQDPGQGLRLIYYSQIVNDFQKGDIAEGYSVSREKKESFPLTVTSAQKNPTAFYLCASSILGTGGSRREQYFGPGTRLTVT.

This clonotype was observed many times. Here the CDR3 reads CASSVQAPDTQYF. In DNA form, the CDR3 reads TGTGCCAGCAGCGTCCAGGCTCCAGATACGCAGTATTTT. The V call is TRBV9, the J call TRBJ2-3; D is undetermined. This CDR3 spans 13 amino acids. With 2 bases removed from V and 4 bases from J, the gap between germline ends came to 8 bases. The germline V gene encodes CDR1 SGDLS and CDR2 YYNGEE.